Included here is one T cell receptor beta chain sequence, with context. The ends were cut back, 6 bases at V and 5 bases at J, with 19 bases in the middle. The V gene's germline CDR1 is MNHEY and CDR2 SVGAGI. This CDR3 region has 15 residues. The entry originates in a study of cytomegalovirus exposure and HLA in healthy donors. The PCR was carried out with 60 Vbeta primers and 13 Jbeta primers. The protocol was immunoSEQ multiplex PCR, while the TCRdb copy is restricted to in-frame clones and leaves out a portion. Altogether some 99,000 clones are present, approximately 80% being singletons, with the ten largest covering 2.2%.

What was sequenced was PBMCs. The clonotype was recovered from a woman in her 30s in good health and CMV-seronegative. The chain recombines TRBV6-5 with TRBJ1-1; D gene ambiguous. The CDR3 DNA is TGTGCCAGCAGCCCGCTTATGCTGCGCCGTACTGAAGCTTTCTTT. Translation: CASSPLMLRRTEAFF.